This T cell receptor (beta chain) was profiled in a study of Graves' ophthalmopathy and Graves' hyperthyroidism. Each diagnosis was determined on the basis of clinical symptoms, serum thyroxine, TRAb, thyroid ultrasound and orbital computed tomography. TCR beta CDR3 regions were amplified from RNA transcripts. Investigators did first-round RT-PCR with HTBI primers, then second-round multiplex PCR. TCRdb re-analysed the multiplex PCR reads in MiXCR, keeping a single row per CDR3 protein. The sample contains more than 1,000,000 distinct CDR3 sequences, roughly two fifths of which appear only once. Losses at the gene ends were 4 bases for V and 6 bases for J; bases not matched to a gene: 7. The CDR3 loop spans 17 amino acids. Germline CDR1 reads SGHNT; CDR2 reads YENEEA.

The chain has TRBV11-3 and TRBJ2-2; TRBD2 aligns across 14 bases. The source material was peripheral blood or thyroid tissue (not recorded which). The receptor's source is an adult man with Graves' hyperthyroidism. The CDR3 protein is CASSSAGLAGVAGELFF. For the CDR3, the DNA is TGTGCCAGCAGCTCGGCGGGACTAGCGGGAGTGGCCGGGGAGCTGTTTTTT.